These 2 T cell receptor beta chains were all obtained from the same sample, sequenced in a study of cytomegalovirus exposure and HLA in healthy donors. Vbeta (60) and Jbeta (13) primers were used in the PCR. Assay used: immunoSEQ multiplex PCR; TCRdb lists only in-frame clones, some missing. The sample contains about 100,000 clones, approximately 71% of which appear only once. The sample taken for sequencing was PBMCs. The receptors were sampled from a woman under 30 in good health and CMV-seropositive.

The rearrangement links TRBV6-5 to TRBJ2-3, with a weak D call TRBD2 (5 bases). This CDR3 has 13 residues. Trimming left V 6 bases short and J 2 bases short, with 9 bases between. The germline V gene encodes CDR1 MNHEY and CDR2 SVGAGI. CDR3 coding DNA: TGTGCCAGCAGAGGCCTAGCCACAGATACGCAGTATTTT. It yields the protein CASRGLATDTQYF.

This chain uses TRBV21-1 with TRBJ1-2. TRBV21-1 is given as a pseudogene. CDR3 length: 16 residues. The CDR3 loop is CASSKGQAGRTNGYTF. The CDR3 bases are TGTGCCAGCAGCAAAGGTCAGGCGGGACGGACAAATGGCTACACCTTC.